The TCR beta chain under discussion was sequenced for a study of T cells after yellow fever vaccination. Trimming removed 6 bases at V and 11 bases at J, with 13 bases between. CDR1 MNHEY and CDR2 SMNVEV come from the germline V gene (reference sequence). This CDR3 is 12 amino acids long. In TCRdb, the 5' RACE reads were re-called with MiXCR into one record per CDR3 protein. The table records about 150,000 distinct CDR3 sequences, approximately 6.2% of them present only once. This clonotype was detected a few times. The TCR comes from a man aged 18 to 29 who received the YFV17D yellow fever vaccine. This rearrangement joins TRBV27 to TRBJ1-4, with a possible D match to TRBD1 (5 bases). Sequencing used CD4+ T cells sorted from PBMCs, obtained on the day of the first yellow fever vaccination. CDR3 in amino acids: CASRGDGLKLFF. The CDR3 DNA reads as TGTGCCAGCAGGGGGGACGGTCTGAAACTGTTTTTT.